The TCR beta chain described here comes from a study of blood T cell repertoires in COVID-19. Study context: The United States, Italy and Spain provided the acute and convalescent COVID-19 samples. PBMCs, B-cell-depleted T cells, or T cells were the source of the cDNA or gDNA that made up the material.

This clone was detected a few times. Authors' data handling: The assay estimated nucleated cells by amplifying reference gene primers. Here immunoSEQ multiplex PCR was the method, and the copy in TCRdb shows in-frame clones only, minus some. V, J and clone size were drawn from that table, and D and trimming were deduced from the DNA. There are about 120,000 clones in the sample; about four fifths occur only once, and more than 9% lies in the top ten. This TCR derives from a human donor in a cohort sampled during active COVID-19. Sample: peripheral blood.

CDR3 residues: CASSQDPGLAHNEQFF. CDR3 nucleotide sequence: TGCGCCAGCAGCCAAGATCCGGGACTAGCACACAATGAGCAGTTCTTC. The V gene is TRBV4-3, the J gene TRBJ2-1; 9 bases line up with TRBD2. V lost 0 bases and J lost 5; bases outside the gene matches: 5. The CDR3 loop spans 16 amino acids. CDR1 LGHNA and CDR2 YSLEER come from the germline V gene.